The 31 T cell receptor beta chains below come from one sample, sequenced in a study of cytomegalovirus exposure and HLA in healthy donors. This table comes from immunoSEQ multiplex PCR, and its TCRdb copy is limited to in-frame clones, with some not included. The table has more than 90,000 clones, about nine tenths seen once; the top ten hold less than 4.5%. The sample comprised PBMCs. Receptor source: a man between 18 and 35 years old in good health and CMV-seropositive.

The CDR3 DNA is TGTGCCAGCAGTGGGGGAGTTGCTGGAAACACCATATATTTT. Translated: CASSGGVAGNTIYF. The chain employs TRBV6-1 and TRBJ1-3, with D unclear. Looked up from germline, CDR1 is MNHNS and CDR2 is SASEGT. V was shortened by 4 bases and J by 2 bases, with 9 bases between the two germline ends. The CDR3 is 14 amino acids.

This chain uses TRBV5-6 with TRBJ2-5; D unresolved. The CDR3 spans 15 residues. V lost 0 bases, J lost 1 base, and 10 bases lay in between. The germline CDR1 and CDR2 sequences are SGHDT and YYEEEE. CDR3 sequence: CASSLVLPVQETQYF. CDR3 sequence (DNA): TGTGCCAGCAGCTTGGTTCTACCCGTCCAAGAGACCCAGTACTTC.

V usage is TRBV7-2 and J usage is TRBJ2-3; the D gene is possibly TRBD2 (5 bases). Trimming took off 5 bases at V and 6 bases at J, with 18 bases between the two ends. CDR1 is SGHTA and CDR2 is FQGNSA in the germline V gene. CDR3 size: 15 residues. The CDR3 region is CASSPSRSRFDTQYF. The CDR3 nucleotides read TGTGCCAGCAGCCCTAGCAGGTCAAGGTTTGATACGCAGTATTTT.

This chain joins TRBV5-8 and TRBJ1-5; 7 bases align to TRBD1. Germline V gene data show CDR1 as SGHTS and CDR2 as YDEGEE. J gave up 5 bases and V 0 bases, and 5 bases lay outside the gene matches. CDR3 length: 15 residues. The chain's CDR3 is CASSLGTGQHQPQHF. As DNA, the CDR3 is TGTGCCAGCAGCTTGGGCACGGGACAGCATCAGCCCCAGCATTTT.

This chain joins TRBV19 and TRBJ1-5; TRBD1 is a possible D gene (6 bases). The CDR3 spans 15 residues. CDR1 LNHDA and CDR2 SQIVND come from the germline V gene (reference sequence). The V and J ends lost 7 bases and 0 bases respectively, with 13 bases between them. CDR3 region: CASTLQGYSNQPQHF. As DNA, the CDR3 is TGTGCCAGTACCCTACAGGGATATAGCAATCAGCCCCAGCATTTT.

CDR3 bases: TGTGCCAGCAGGCCGGCTAGCGGGGGGTCCTACACAGATACGCAGTATTTT. Translated, it gives CASRPASGGSYTDTQYF. The J gene is TRBJ2-3, the V gene TRBV2, with 11 positions matching TRBD2. The germline gives CDR1 SNHLY, CDR2 FYNNEI. The V gene end was trimmed by 6 bases and the J gene end by 2 bases; junction bases not matched to a gene: 10. The CDR3 spans 17 residues.

This clone was counted between two and nine times. The DNA of the CDR3 is TGTGCCAGCAGTTACAGGGGTATGAACACTGAAGCTTTCTTT. This codes for CASSYRGMNTEAFF. J is TRBJ1-1 and V is TRBV6-5; the D gene is possibly TRBD1 (5 bases). With 2 bases removed from V and 0 bases from J, the gap between germline ends came to 7 bases. The CDR3 contains 14 residues. Germline V lookup: CDR1 MNHEY, CDR2 SVGAGI.

The chain couples TRBV29-1 to TRBJ1-1, with TRBD1 matching 9 bases. This CDR3 spans 12 amino acids. The V segment lost 7 bases and the J segment 1 base; nucleotides outside the gene matches: 1. The germline V gene encodes CDR1 SQVTM and CDR2 ANQGSEA. The CDR3 loop is CSAGQGNTEAFF. The CDR3 bases are TGCAGCGCGGGACAGGGGAACACTGAAGCTTTCTTT.

This sequence joins TRBV23-1 and TRBJ1-1; a weak D match, TRBD1 (5 bases). TRBV23-1 is treated as an ORF (open reading frame) with a function not yet certain. The V end was cut by 0 bases, the J end by 5 bases, with 16 bases between. The CDR3 length is 16 residues. DNA of the CDR3: TGCGCCAGCAGTCAATCGTACGAACAGGTGGTTACTGAAGCTTTCTTT. It translates to CASSQSYEQVVTEAFF.

This clone has a single count. The gene calls are TRBV4-1 and TRBJ2-1, with TRBD2 as a possible D gene (5 bases). Deletions cut 4 bases from V and 4 bases from J, with 17 bases between. Germline CDR1 MGHRA, CDR2 YSYEKL. CDR3 length: 16 amino acids. CDR3 amino acids: CASSPSLEEVYNEQFF. For the CDR3, the DNA is TGCGCCAGCAGCCCATCACTAGAAGAAGTATACAATGAGCAGTTCTTC.

This chain connects TRBV18 to TRBJ1-6; D ambiguous. Germline CDR1 and CDR2: KGHSH and LQKENI. The V and J ends lost 3 bases and 9 bases respectively, with 6 bases between them. CDR3 length: 12 amino acids. Here the CDR3 reads CASSPDSSPLHF. The CDR3 nucleotides read TGTGCCAGCTCACCGGACTCTTCACCCCTCCACTTT.

V usage is TRBV27 and J usage is TRBJ2-7; D unclear. Looked up from germline, CDR1 is MNHEY and CDR2 is SMNVEV (reference sequence). The CDR3 loop spans 13 amino acids. V was trimmed by 3 bases and J by 3 bases, leaving 9 bases between them. CDR3 residues: CASSLAANYEQYF. CDR3 nucleotide sequence: TGTGCCAGCAGTTTGGCGGCGAACTACGAGCAGTACTTC.

This clone was counted a single time. One junction end does not reproduce the germline sequence, and a read error may be involved. The rearrangement joins TRBV5-1 to TRBJ1-2; D not certain. The CDR3 is made up of 15 amino acids. Germline CDR1 SGHRS, CDR2 YFSETQ. The CDR3 loop is CASSLGIRNNYGYTF. CDR3 nucleotide sequence: TGTGCCAGCAGCCTCGGGATCCGAAATAACTATGGCTACACCTTC.

The chain recombines TRBV6-5 with TRBJ1-2; D is possibly TRBD1 (6 bases). V dropped 6 bases and J dropped 8 bases, with 16 bases sitting between them. CDR1 is MNHEY and CDR2 is SVGAGI in the germline V gene. CDR3 size: 13 residues. CDR3 sequence: CASSPRGAEGYTF. The CDR3 DNA sequence: TGTGCCAGCAGCCCCCGGGGGGCGGAAGGCTACACCTTC.

This chain connects TRBV27 to TRBJ2-3, with 9 bases identical to TRBD2. CDR1 MNHEY and CDR2 SMNVEV come from the germline V gene (reference sequence). The CDR3 is 15 amino acids. Trimming cost V 2 bases and J 8 bases; bases outside gene matches: 8. The CDR3 spells CASSLGAGGPPTQYF. As DNA, the CDR3 is TGTGCCAGCAGTTTAGGTGCGGGGGGGCCGCCTACGCAGTATTTT.

The chain uses TRBV5-5 and TRBJ1-4, with TRBD1 identical over 8 bases. Trimming at V came to 2 bases and at J to 8 bases, leaving 5 bases not matched to a gene. This CDR3 is built from 14 residues. CDR1 is SGHKS and CDR2 is YYEKEE in the germline V gene (reference sequence). CDR3 residues: CASSLGQGWEKLFF. CDR3 DNA: TGTGCCAGCAGCTTAGGACAGGGTTGGGAAAAACTGTTTTTT.

V gene TRBV5-8 combines with J gene TRBJ1-2; D not resolved. The CDR3 extends over 13 amino acids. V was trimmed by 2 bases and J by 6 bases, leaving 11 bases between them. Germline assignment: CDR1 SGHTS and CDR2 YDEGEE. CDR3 sequence reads: CASSLQLNDGYTF. The CDR3 region has the DNA TGTGCCAGCAGCTTACAGCTAAACGATGGCTACACCTTC.

The V call is TRBV28, the J call TRBJ1-6, with 9 bases fitting TRBD1. There are 19 residues in the CDR3. Per germline, CDR1 MDHEN and CDR2 SYDVKM. V dropped 4 bases and J dropped 0; count of bases not matched to a gene: 10. The CDR3 loop is CASSSIWTGESSYNSPLHF. CDR3 sequence (DNA): TGTGCCAGCAGTTCTATTTGGACAGGGGAGAGCTCCTATAATTCACCCCTCCACTTT.

V and J are TRBV5-1 and TRBJ2-6; a weak D match, TRBD1 (6 bases). The CDR3 length is 15 residues. CDR1 and CDR2 (germline): SGHRS, YFSETQ. Trimming shortened V by 1 base and J by 1 base, and 6 bases separated the two germline ends. The DNA of the CDR3 is TGCGCCAGCAGCTTGACAGGGTCTGGGGCCAACGTCCTGACTTTC. It yields the protein CASSLTGSGANVLTF.

The rearrangement uses TRBV2 and TRBJ1-4; a possible D gene is TRBD1 (6 bases). The CDR3 is 14 amino acids. V was clipped by 5 bases and J by 8 bases, with 15 bases between them. Germline CDR1 and CDR2: SNHLY and FYNNEI. The CDR3 reads CASSNQGQREKLFF. The CDR3 nucleotides are TGTGCCAGCAGTAACCAGGGGCAGCGAGAAAAACTGTTTTTT.

This clone was detected many times. J is TRBJ1-6 and V is TRBV6-1, with 7 bases aligning to TRBD1. There are 15 residues in the CDR3. Germline CDR1 reads MNHNS; CDR2 reads SASEGT. V gave up 4 bases and J gave up 5 bases; unmatched junction bases: 5. CDR3 loop: CASSARGGDNSPLHF. CDR3 sequence (DNA): TGTGCCAGCAGTGCGCGAGGGGGCGATAATTCACCCCTCCACTTT.

The chain has TRBV5-1 and TRBJ2-2, with 8 bases fitting TRBD2. V dropped 3 bases and J dropped 4; count of bases not matched to a gene: 5. Germline V lookup: CDR1 SGHRS, CDR2 YFSETQ. The CDR3 length is 15 residues. CDR3 region: CASSSGGAPTGELFF. The CDR3, as DNA: TGCGCCAGCAGCTCCGGGGGGGCCCCCACCGGGGAGCTGTTTTTT.

The chain links TRBV28 to TRBJ1-5, with 7 nucleotides matching TRBD1. The CDR3 contains 17 residues. V lost 5 bases to trimming and J lost 6 bases; unmatched junction nucleotides: 16. CDR1 is MDHEN, CDR2 SYDVKM, per germline. DNA for the CDR3: TGTGCCAGCAGTCCCGAGCGGGTAAGACAGGGAACTCAGCCCCAGCATTTT. Amino acid sequence: CASSPERVRQGTQPQHF.

This chain links TRBV28 with TRBJ1-2; TRBD1 is a possible D gene (6 bases). The CDR3 covers 13 residues. Between the trimmed V and J ends, which lost 3 bases and 4 bases, there was a span of 9 bases. The germline V gene encodes CDR1 MDHEN and CDR2 SYDVKM. The CDR3 spells CASSLGAFYGYTF. The DNA of the CDR3 is TGTGCCAGCAGTTTGGGGGCTTTCTATGGCTACACCTTC.

This clone was detected a few times. The V and J genes are TRBV4-1 and TRBJ1-2; 9 bases map to TRBD1. CDR1 and CDR2 (germline): MGHRA, YSYEKL. The V segment lost 2 bases and the J segment 4 bases; nucleotides outside the gene matches: 8. This CDR3 comprises 16 residues. The CDR3 DNA reads TGCGCCAGCAGCCAACTTGGGACAGGGTCGAGCTATGGCTACACCTTC. This encodes CASSQLGTGSSYGYTF.

The rearrangement uses TRBV6-6 and TRBJ2-2; 10 nucleotides line up with TRBD1. With V trimmed by 0 bases and J by 5 bases, 3 bases remained unmatched. The CDR3 sequence is 16 residues long. The germline CDR1 and CDR2 sequences are MNHNY and SVGAGI (reference sequence). The CDR3 spells CASSYSDRGVTGELFF. CDR3 coding DNA: TGTGCCAGCAGTTACTCGGACAGGGGGGTAACCGGGGAGCTGTTTTTT.

The J gene is TRBJ2-5, the V gene TRBV7-9; possible D gene TRBD2, 6 bases. The ends were cut back, 4 bases at V and 4 bases at J, with 10 bases in the middle. Germline V gives CDR1 SEHNR, CDR2 FQNEAQ (reference sequence). The CDR3 loop spans 13 amino acids. In DNA, the CDR3 is TGTGCCAGCAGCTCGACTAGTACAGAGACCCAGTACTTC. Translating it yields CASSSTSTETQYF.

In this sample, this clone turned up once. The V call is TRBV19, the J call TRBJ1-5, with 7 bases aligning to TRBD1. This CDR3 has 16 residues. J was trimmed by 6 bases and V by 6 bases; bases with no gene match: 14. Germline V CDR1 and CDR2: LNHDA, SQIVND (reference sequence). The CDR3 DNA follows: TGTGCCAGTAGCCCCCCACCTACAGGGGTAGGTCAGCCCCAGCATTTT. Its translation: CASSPPPTGVGQPQHF.

This clone was picked up one time. The chain links TRBV10-3 to TRBJ2-3, with D possibly being TRBD2 (6 bases). The CDR3 has 16 amino acids. Germline assignment: CDR1 ENHRY and CDR2 SYGVKD. Trimming removed 3 bases at V and 5 bases at J, with 18 bases between. CDR3 region: CAISDNGAGLGDTQYF. The DNA for the CDR3 is TGTGCCATCAGTGACAATGGCGCGGGGCTTGGAGATACGCAGTATTTT.

This clone has only one observation. J is TRBJ1-1 and V is TRBV4-1; 9 nucleotides match TRBD1. The CDR3 is 16 residues long. Germline V gives CDR1 MGHRA, CDR2 YSYEKL. After removal of 1 base from V and 0 bases from J, the junction contained 3 bases not matched to a gene. The CDR3 loop is CASSQGDRVMNTEAFF. The CDR3 DNA sequence: TGCGCCAGCAGCCAAGGGGACAGGGTAATGAACACTGAAGCTTTCTTT.

The J gene is TRBJ1-4, the V gene TRBV7-2; weak D call: TRBD1 (6 bases). Germline V gene sequence: CDR1 SGHTA, CDR2 FQGNSA. This CDR3 contains 16 residues. With 5 bases removed from V and 8 bases from J, the gap between germline ends came to 21 bases. Here the CDR3 DNA reads TGTGCCAGCAGCCCGCACGCCAGGGGCGCAGGAGAAAAACTGTTTTTT. Amino acids: CASSPHARGAGEKLFF.